This TCR beta chain was identified during a study of cytotoxic CD8 clonotypes in ibrutinib-treated CLL. For the study at large: Following treatment for a median 12 months, range 6 to 36, response samples were then taken.

Germline CDR1 LNHDA, CDR2 SQIVND (reference sequence). After removal of 2 bases from V and 5 bases from J, the junction contained 4 bases not matched to a gene. CDR3 length: 14 residues. This table comes from immunoSEQ multiplex PCR, and its TCRdb copy is limited to in-frame clones, with some not included. The table lists approximately 32,000 clones, roughly 49% of them singletons. Notes on the study in general: Stable or contracted on treatment, public clonotypes were also uncommon. Circulating CD8+ T-cell counts were tracked by baseline clonality, which exceeded that of age-matched healthy donors. Clonality was higher at ibrutinib response and returned toward baseline at progression.

Points on this clone: Its antigen is undetermined.

This TCR derives from a human donor with chronic lymphocytic leukemia. This rearrangement joins TRBV19 to TRBJ1-1, with TRBD1 identical over 8 bases. Sequences were derived from PBMCs, sampled before ibrutinib treatment. The CDR3: CASSIQGAWTEAFF. The CDR3 DNA sequence: TGTGCCAGTAGTATACAGGGGGCTTGGACTGAAGCTTTCTTT.